This T cell receptor (beta chain) was sequenced during a study of shared clonotypes between healthy human individuals. Across the study: There were three CD4 naive, three CD4 memory, two CD8 naive and one CD8 memory plates per donor.

The germline V and J ends were trimmed by 2 bases and 10 bases, with 12 bases remaining between them. This CDR3 contains 13 residues. From germline, CDR1 is MNHEY and CDR2 SVGAGI. Data came from immunoSEQ multiplex PCR; TCRdb stores just in-frame clones and leaves some out. Among about 870,000 clones listed, roughly 92% were seen once. Cells designated naive CD8 were CD45RO-negative and were positively selected for CCR7, with terminally differentiated effector memory CD45RA+ cells excluded. Material for sequencing was naive CD8+ T cells sorted from blood. This TCR came from a man under 40 in good health. The chain has TRBV6-5 and TRBJ2-1; tentative D call: TRBD2 (5 bases). CDR3 in DNA: TGTGCCAGCAGTTACGGTCCGCGGGCAGAGCAGTTCTTC. Protein product: CASSYGPRAEQFF.